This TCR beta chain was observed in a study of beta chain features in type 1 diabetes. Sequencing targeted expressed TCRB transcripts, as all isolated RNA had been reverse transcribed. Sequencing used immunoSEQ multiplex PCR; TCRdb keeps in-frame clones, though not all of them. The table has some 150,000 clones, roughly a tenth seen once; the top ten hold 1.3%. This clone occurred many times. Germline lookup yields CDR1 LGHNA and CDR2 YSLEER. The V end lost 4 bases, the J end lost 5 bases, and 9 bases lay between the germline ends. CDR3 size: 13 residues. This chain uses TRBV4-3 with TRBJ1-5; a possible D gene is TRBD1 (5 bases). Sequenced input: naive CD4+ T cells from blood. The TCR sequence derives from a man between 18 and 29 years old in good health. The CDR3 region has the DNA TGCGCCAGCAGCCTTGACAGAGATCAGCCCCAGCATTTT. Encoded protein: CASSLDRDQPQHF.